The TCR beta chain described here comes from a study of CD8+ T cells in alopecia areata. Looking at the study overall: Patients in the treated group were given tofacitinib by mouth, 5 to 10 mg twice a day. Study-level points and caveats: Scalp sample data also include resident alphabeta T cells from normal skin.

On this clone itself: As yet, its antigen is unknown. A read error may account for a junction end that differs from germline.

The sequencing template was cDNA reverse transcribed from extracted RNA. Method: immunoSEQ multiplex PCR; TCRdb's copy keeps in-frame clones and lacks some. This table has about 190,000 clones, 50% to 60% appearing once. The CDR3 totals 11 residues. Per germline, CDR1 DFQATT and CDR2 SNEGSKA (reference sequence). The treatment was: oral pan-JAK inhibitor, 5-10 mg twice daily. Lesional scalp tissue (obtained by punch biopsy) and peripheral blood were collected from alopecia areata patients. A FACSAria was used to sort CD4+ and CD8+ T cells. These cells came from PBMCs. This TCR came from a human donor with alopecia areata. The sequencing here drew on CD4+ T cells sorted from blood, taken at week 4, from a patient treated with tofacitinib. This chain links TRBV20-1 with TRBJ1-5; D remains ambiguous. The CDR3, as DNA: TGCAGTGCTGGAGAGTATCAGCCCCAGCATTTT. It codes for CSAGEYQPQHF.